Presented here are 5 T cell receptor beta chains from one specimen sequenced in a study of blood T cell repertoires in COVID-19. TCRdb's table, derived via immunoSEQ multiplex PCR, lists solely in-frame clones and lacks some. The data show 130,000 to 150,000 clones, with 84% seen just once and more than 5% held by the top ten. The sequenced material came from PBMCs or T cells enriched from blood (not recorded which). The source of these receptors is a woman aged 45-59 years who had been exposed to COVID-19.

The chain joins TRBV7-2 to TRBJ2-1; D unresolved. Germline CDR1 SGHTA, CDR2 FQGNSA. CDR3 length: 17 amino acids. V was cut by 2 bases and J by 0 bases, with 14 bases left in between. The CDR3 coding sequence is TGTGCCAGCAGCTTATACGCGACTGTAAGCTCCTACAATGAGCAGTTCTTC. Amino acids: CASSLYATVSSYNEQFF.

The rearrangement links TRBV27 to TRBJ1-2, with 10 bases that match TRBD1. The CDR3 runs to 14 residues. The germline gives CDR1 MNHEY, CDR2 SMNVEV (reference sequence). The V segment lost 7 bases and the J segment 4 bases; nucleotides outside the gene matches: 6. The CDR3 nucleotides are TGTGCCAGCAAGTCCGGGACAGGGGTCTATGGCTACACCTTC. Protein sequence: CASKSGTGVYGYTF.

The rearrangement joins TRBV27 to TRBJ1-1, with 7 bases lining up with TRBD1. The V gene's germline CDR1 is MNHEY and CDR2 SMNVEV (reference sequence). The junction had 8 bases not matched to a gene; V was cut back by 10 bases and J by 3 bases. The length of the CDR3 is 13 residues. The CDR3 loop is CAIQQGRYTEAFF. CDR3 sequence (DNA): TGTGCCATCCAACAGGGGCGGTACACTGAAGCTTTCTTT.

The V gene is TRBV21-1, the J gene TRBJ1-5. TRBV21-1 is deemed a pseudogene. CDR3 length: 16 amino acids. The CDR3 sequence is CASSKGTGEGNQPQHF. As DNA, the CDR3 is TGTGCCAGCAGCAAGGGAACGGGGGAGGGCAATCAGCCCCAGCATTTT.

The chain employs TRBV15 and TRBJ2-3; D gene uncertain. The CDR3 contains 11 residues. Germline CDR1 LNHNV, CDR2 YYDKDF (reference sequence). Trimming took 8 bases from V and 4 from J, leaving 7 bases between them. CDR3 DNA sequence: TGTGCCACCTGGGCCGCAGATACGCAGTATTTT. Amino acid sequence: CATWAADTQYF.